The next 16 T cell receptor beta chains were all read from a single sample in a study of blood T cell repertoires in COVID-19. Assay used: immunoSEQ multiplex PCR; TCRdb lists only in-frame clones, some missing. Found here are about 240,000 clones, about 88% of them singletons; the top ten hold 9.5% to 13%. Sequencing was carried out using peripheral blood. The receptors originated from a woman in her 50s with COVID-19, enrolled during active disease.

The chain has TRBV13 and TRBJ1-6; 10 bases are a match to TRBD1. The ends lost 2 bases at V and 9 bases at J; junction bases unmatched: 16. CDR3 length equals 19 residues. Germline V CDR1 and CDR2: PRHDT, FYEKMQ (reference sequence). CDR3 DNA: TGTGCCAGCAGCTTAAGCCAGCTCCCGGGACAGGGGTCCCGTTCACCCCTCCACTTT. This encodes CASSLSQLPGQGSRSPLHF.

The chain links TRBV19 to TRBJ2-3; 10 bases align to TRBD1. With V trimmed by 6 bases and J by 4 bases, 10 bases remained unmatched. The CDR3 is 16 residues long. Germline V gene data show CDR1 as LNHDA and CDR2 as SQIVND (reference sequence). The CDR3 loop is CASSTRTGGGPDTQYF. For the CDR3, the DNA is TGTGCCAGTAGCACTCGGACAGGGGGGGGCCCAGATACGCAGTATTTT.

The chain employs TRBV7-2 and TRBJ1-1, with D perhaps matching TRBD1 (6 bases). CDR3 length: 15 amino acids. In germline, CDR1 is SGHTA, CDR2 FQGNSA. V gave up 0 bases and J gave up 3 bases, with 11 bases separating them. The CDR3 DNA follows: TGTGCCAGCAGCTTAGCAGGGAGGGGGTACACTGAAGCTTTCTTT. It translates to CASSLAGRGYTEAFF.

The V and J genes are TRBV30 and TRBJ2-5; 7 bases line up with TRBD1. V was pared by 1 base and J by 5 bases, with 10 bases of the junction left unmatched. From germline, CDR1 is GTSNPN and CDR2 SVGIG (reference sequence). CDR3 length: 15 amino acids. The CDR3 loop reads CAWSELRGRGETQYF. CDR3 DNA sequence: TGTGCCTGGAGTGAGCTGAGGGGGCGAGGGGAGACCCAGTACTTC.

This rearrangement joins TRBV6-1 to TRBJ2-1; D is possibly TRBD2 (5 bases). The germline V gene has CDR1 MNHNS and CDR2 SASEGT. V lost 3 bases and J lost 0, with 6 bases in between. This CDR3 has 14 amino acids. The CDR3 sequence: CASSELASYNEQFF. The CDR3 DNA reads TGTGCCAGCAGTGAGCTAGCCTCCTACAATGAGCAGTTCTTC.

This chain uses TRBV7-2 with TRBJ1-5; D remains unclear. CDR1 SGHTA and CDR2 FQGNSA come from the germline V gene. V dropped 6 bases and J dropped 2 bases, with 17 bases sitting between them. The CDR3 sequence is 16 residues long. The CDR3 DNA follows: TGTGCCAGCAGACCCCCCGGAAACGGAGGCAATCAGCCCCAGCATTTT. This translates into CASRPPGNGGNQPQHF. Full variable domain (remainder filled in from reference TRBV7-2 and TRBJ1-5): GAGVSQSPSNKVTEKGKDVELRCDPISGHTALYWYRQSLGQGLEFLIYFQGNSAPDKSGLPSDRFSAERTGGSVSTLTIQRTQQEDSAVYLCASRPPGNGGNQPQHFGDGTRLSIL.

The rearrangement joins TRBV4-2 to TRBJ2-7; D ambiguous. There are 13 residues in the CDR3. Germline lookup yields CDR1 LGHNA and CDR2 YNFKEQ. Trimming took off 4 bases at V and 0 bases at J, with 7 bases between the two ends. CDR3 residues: CASSPTGSYEQYF. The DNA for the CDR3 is TGTGCCAGCAGCCCGACTGGCTCCTACGAGCAGTACTTC.

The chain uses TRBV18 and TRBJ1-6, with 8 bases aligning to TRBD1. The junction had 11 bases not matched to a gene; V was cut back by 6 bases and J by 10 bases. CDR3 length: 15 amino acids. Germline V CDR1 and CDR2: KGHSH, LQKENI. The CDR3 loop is CASSLGQGEYSPLHF. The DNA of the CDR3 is TGTGCCAGCTCGCTCGGACAGGGTGAGTACTCACCCCTCCACTTT. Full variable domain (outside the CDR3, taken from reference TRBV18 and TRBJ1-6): NAGVMQNPRHLVRRRGQEARLRCSPMKGHSHVYWYRQLPEEGLKFMVYLQKENIIDESGMPKERFSAEFPKEGPSILRIQQVVRGDSAAYFCASSLGQGEYSPLHFGNGTRLTVT.

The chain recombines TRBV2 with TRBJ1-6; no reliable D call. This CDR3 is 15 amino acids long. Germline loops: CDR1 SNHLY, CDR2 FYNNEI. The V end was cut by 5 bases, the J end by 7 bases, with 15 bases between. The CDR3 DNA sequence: TGTGCCAGCAGTCCATTAGGAGCAGCAAATTCACCCCTCCACTTT. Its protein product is CASSPLGAANSPLHF. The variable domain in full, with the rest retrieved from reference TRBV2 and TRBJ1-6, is EPEVTQTPSHQVTQMGQEVILRCVPISNHLYFYWYRQILGQKVEFLVSFYNNEISEKSEIFDDQFSVERPDGSNFTLKIRSTKLEDSAMYFCASSPLGAANSPLHFGNGTRLTVT.

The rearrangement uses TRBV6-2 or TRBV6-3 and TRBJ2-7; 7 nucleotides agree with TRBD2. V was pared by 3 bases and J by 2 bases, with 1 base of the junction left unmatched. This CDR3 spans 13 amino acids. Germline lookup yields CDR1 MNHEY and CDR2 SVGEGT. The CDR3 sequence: CASSYGTTYEQYF. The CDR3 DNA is TGTGCCAGCAGTTATGGGACTACCTACGAGCAGTACTTC.

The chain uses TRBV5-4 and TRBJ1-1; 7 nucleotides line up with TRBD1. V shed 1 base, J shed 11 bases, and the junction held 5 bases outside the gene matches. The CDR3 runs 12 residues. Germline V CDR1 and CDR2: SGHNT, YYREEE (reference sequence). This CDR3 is CASSLTRGTAFF. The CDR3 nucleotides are TGTGCCAGCAGCTTGACCAGGGGGACGGCTTTCTTT.

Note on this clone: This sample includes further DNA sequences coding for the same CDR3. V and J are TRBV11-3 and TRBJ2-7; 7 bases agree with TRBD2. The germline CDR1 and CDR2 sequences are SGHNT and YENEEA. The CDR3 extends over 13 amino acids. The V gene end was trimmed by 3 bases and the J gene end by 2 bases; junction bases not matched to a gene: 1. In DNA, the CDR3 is TGTGCCAGCAGCTTTGGGGGGGCCTACGAGCAGTACTTC. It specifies CASSFGGAYEQYF.

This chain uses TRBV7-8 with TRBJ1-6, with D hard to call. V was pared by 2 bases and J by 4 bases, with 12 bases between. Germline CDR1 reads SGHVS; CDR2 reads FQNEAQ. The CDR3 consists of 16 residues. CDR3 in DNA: TGTGCCAGCAGCTTACCCCGAGGTGGTTATAATTCACCCCTCCACTTT. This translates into CASSLPRGGYNSPLHF.

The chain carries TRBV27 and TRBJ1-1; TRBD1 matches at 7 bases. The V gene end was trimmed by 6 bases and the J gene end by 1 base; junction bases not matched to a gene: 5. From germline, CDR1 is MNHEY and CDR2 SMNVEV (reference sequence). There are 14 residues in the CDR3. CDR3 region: CASRDRGPNTEAFF. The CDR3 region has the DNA TGTGCCAGCAGAGATAGGGGGCCGAACACTGAAGCTTTCTTT.

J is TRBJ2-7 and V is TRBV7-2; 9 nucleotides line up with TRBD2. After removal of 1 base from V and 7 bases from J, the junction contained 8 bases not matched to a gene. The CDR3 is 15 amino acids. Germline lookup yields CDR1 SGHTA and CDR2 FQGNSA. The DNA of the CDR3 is TGTGCCAGCAGCTTAGTTGGCGGGGGGGCGGTAGAGCAGTACTTC. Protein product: CASSLVGGGAVEQYF.

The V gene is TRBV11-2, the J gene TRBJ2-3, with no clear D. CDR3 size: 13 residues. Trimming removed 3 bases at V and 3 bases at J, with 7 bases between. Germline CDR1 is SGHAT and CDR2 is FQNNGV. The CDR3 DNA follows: TGTGCCAGCAGCTTCCTTCTTACAGATACGCAGTATTTT. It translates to CASSFLLTDTQYF.